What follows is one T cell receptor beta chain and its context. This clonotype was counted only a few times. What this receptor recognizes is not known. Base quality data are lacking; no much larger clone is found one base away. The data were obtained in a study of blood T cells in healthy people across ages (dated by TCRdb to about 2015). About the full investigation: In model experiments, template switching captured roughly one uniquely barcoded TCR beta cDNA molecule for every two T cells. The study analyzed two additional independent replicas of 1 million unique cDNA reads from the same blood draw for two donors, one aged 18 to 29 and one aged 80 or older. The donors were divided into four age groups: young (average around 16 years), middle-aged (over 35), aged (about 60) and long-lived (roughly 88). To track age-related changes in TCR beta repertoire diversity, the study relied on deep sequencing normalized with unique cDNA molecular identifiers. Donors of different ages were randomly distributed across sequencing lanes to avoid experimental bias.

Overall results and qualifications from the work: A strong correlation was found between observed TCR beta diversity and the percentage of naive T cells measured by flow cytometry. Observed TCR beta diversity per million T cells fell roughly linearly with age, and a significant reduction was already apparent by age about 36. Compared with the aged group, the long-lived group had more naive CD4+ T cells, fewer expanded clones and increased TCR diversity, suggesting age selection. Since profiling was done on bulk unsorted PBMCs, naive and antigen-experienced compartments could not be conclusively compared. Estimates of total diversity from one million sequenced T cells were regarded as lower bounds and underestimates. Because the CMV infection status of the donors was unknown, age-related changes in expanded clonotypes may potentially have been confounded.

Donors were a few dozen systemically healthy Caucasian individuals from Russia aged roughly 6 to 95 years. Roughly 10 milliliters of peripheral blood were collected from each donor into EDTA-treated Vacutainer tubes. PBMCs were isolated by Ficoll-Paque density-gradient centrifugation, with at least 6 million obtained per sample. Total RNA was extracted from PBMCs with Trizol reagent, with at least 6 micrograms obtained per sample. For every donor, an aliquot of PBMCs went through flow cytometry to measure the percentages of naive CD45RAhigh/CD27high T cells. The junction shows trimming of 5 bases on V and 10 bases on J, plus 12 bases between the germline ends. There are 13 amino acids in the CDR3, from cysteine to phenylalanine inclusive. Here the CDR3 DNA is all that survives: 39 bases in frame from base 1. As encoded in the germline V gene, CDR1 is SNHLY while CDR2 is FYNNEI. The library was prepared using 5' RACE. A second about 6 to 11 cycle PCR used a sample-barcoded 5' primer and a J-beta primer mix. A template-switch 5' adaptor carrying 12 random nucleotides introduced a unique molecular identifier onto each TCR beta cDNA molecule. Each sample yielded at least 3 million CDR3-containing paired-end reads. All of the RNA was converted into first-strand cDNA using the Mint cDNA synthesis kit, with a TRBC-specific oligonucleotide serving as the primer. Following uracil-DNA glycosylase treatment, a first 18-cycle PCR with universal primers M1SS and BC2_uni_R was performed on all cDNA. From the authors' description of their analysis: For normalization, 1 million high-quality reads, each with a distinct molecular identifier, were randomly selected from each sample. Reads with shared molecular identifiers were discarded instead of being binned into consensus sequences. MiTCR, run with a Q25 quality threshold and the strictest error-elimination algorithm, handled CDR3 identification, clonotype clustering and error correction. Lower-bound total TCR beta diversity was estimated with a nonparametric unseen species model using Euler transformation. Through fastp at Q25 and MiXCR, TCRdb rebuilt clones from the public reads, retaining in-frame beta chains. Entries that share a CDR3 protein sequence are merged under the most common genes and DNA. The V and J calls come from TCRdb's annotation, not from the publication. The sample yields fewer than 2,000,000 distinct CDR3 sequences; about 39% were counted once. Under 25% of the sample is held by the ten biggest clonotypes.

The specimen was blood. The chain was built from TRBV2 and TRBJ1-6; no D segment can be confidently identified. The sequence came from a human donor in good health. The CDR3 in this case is CASSREGGSPLHF. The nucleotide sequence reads TGTGCCAGCAGTAGAGAGGGAGGCTCACCCCTCCACTTT. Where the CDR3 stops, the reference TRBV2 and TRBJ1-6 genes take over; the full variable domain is EPEVTQTPSHQVTQMGQEVILRCVPISNHLYFYWYRQILGQKVEFLVSFYNNEISEKSEIFDDQFSVERPDGSNFTLKIRSTKLEDSAMYFCASSREGGSPLHFGNGTRLTVT.